Following are 8 T cell receptor beta chains from one sample sequenced in a study of blood T cells in healthy people across ages. A second about 7 to 11 cycle PCR used barcoded and J-beta primers. TCRdb passed the 5' RACE reads through MiXCR, listing each CDR3 protein once. The profile shows fewer than 2,000,000 distinct CDR3 sequences, roughly a third of them singletons. Sequenced sample: blood. Source of these receptors: a woman aged 30 to 39 in good health.

The chain recombines TRBV18 with TRBJ2-5; the D gene is possibly TRBD2 (5 bases). Germline CDR1 is KGHSH and CDR2 is LQKENI. Trimming left V 3 bases short and J 3 bases short, with 17 bases between. This CDR3 comprises 16 residues. The chain's CDR3 is CASSPPYGIREETQYF. The CDR3 bases are TGTGCCAGCTCACCTCCTTACGGGATACGGGAAGAGACCCAGTACTTC.

The V gene is TRBV20-1, the J gene TRBJ2-5, with TRBD1 matching 11 bases. After removal of 1 base from V and 11 bases from J, the junction contained 15 bases not matched to a gene. This CDR3 is 16 amino acids long. CDR1 and CDR2 from the germline V gene are DFQATT and SNEGSKA (reference sequence). CDR3 sequence: CSARGRSGQGAHEQYF. In DNA form, the CDR3 reads TGCAGTGCTAGAGGGAGGTCAGGACAGGGGGCGCATGAGCAGTACTTC.

V is TRBV7-6 and J is TRBJ1-1; tentatively, D is TRBD1 (5 bases). The germline V gene encodes CDR1 SGHVS and CDR2 FNYEAQ. The CDR3 length is 16 residues. Trimming shortened V by 5 bases and J by 1 base, and 17 bases separated the two germline ends. The CDR3 spells CASSPGGGRGNTEAFF. The CDR3 bases are TGTGCCAGCAGCCCGGGTGGAGGGAGGGGGAACACTGAAGCTTTCTTT.

There are a few counts of this clonotype. This chain uses TRBV5-1 with TRBJ1-1; D gene ambiguous. This CDR3 is built from 15 residues. The V gene lost 1 base and the J gene lost 4 bases, with 14 bases spanning the gap. From germline, CDR1 is SGHRS and CDR2 YFSETQ. CDR3 in DNA: TGCGCCAGCAGCTTGATGTTCAGCTTGGGCACTGAAGCTTTCTTT. Translation: CASSLMFSLGTEAFF.

In its sample, this clonotype was seen a few times. V usage is TRBV30 and J usage is TRBJ1-3; no clear D. This CDR3 has 13 residues. The V and J ends lost 2 bases and 0 bases respectively, with 5 bases between them. Germline CDR1 and CDR2: GTSNPN and SVGIG (reference sequence). CDR3 residues: CAWSKSSGNTIYF. The CDR3 bases are TGTGCCTGGAGTAAGAGCTCTGGAAACACCATATATTTT.

This sequence joins TRBV30 and TRBJ1-1, with D uncertain. This CDR3 has 12 amino acids. The V gene's germline CDR1 is GTSNPN and CDR2 SVGIG (reference sequence). The germline V and J ends were trimmed by 5 bases and 3 bases, with 10 bases remaining between them. CDR3 sequence: CAWDEEDTEAFF. For the CDR3, the DNA is TGTGCCTGGGACGAGGAGGACACTGAAGCTTTCTTT.

The chain couples TRBV19 to TRBJ2-7; D may be TRBD2 (6 bases). Trimming shortened V by 5 bases and J by 6 bases, and 14 bases separated the two germline ends. Germline V lookup: CDR1 LNHDA, CDR2 SQIVND (reference sequence). This CDR3 is 13 amino acids long. The CDR3 loop reads CASSGAGDCEQYF. The CDR3 DNA is TGTGCCAGTAGTGGAGCCGGGGACTGCGAGCAGTACTTC.

V usage is TRBV27 and J usage is TRBJ2-1; TRBD2 matches 13 bases. Germline CDR1 is MNHEY and CDR2 is SMNVEV (reference sequence). J gave up 8 bases and V 6 bases, and 10 bases lay outside the gene matches. CDR3 size: 16 residues. CDR3: CASRGTSGGAKDEQFF. Written as DNA, the CDR3 is TGTGCCAGCAGGGGTACTAGCGGGGGGGCAAAAGATGAGCAGTTCTTC.